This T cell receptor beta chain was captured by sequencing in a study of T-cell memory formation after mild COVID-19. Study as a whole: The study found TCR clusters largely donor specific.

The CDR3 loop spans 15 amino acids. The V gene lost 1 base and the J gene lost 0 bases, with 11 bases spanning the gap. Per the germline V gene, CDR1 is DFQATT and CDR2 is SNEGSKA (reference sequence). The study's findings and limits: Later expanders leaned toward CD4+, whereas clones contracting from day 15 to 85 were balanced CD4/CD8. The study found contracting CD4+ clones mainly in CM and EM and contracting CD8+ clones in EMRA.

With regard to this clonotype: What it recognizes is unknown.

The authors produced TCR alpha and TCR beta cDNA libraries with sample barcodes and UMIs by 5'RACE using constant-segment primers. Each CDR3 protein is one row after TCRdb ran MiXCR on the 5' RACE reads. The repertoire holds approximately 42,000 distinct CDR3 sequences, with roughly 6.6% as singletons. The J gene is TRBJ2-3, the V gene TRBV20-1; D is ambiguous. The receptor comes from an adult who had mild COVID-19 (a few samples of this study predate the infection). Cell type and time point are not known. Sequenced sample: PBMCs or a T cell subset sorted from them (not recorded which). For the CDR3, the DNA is TGCAGTGCTAGAGTCGGCAGGTCTAGCACAGATACGCAGTATTTT. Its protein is CSARVGRSSTDTQYF.